The next 2 T cell receptor beta chains were all read from a single sample in a study of blood T cells in healthy people across ages (dated by TCRdb to 2015 to 2017). Libraries were prepared through 5' RACE. Sequencing used an Illumina HiSeq 2500. The second PCR ran for roughly 7 to 12 cycles and used a J-beta primer mix along with a sample-barcoded 5' primer. TCRdb trimmed public reads at Q25 via fastp, called clones via MiXCR and kept in-frame beta chains. All rows with the same CDR3 protein become a single entry with the most common DNA and genes. The sample table contains 800,000 to 950,000 distinct CDR3 sequences; only one count was recorded for 36% of them. Around 13% of the sample rests with the top ten. Sequencing was performed on blood. All receptors come from a man aged 18 to 29 in good health.

The sample holds many counts of this clonotype. V gene TRBV7-2 combines with J gene TRBJ2-3, with no clear D. Germline loops: CDR1 SGHTA, CDR2 FQGNSA. Between the trimmed V and J ends, which lost 5 bases and 4 bases, there was a span of 7 bases. This CDR3 has 12 residues. CDR3 coding DNA: TGTGCCAGCAGCCCTTCATCAGATACGCAGTATTTT. As protein: CASSPSSDTQYF.

This clonotype turned up a few times. The chain has TRBV12-3 or TRBV12-4 and TRBJ2-1; 7 bases map to TRBD2. The CDR3 is made up of 13 amino acids. V lost 6 bases to trimming and J lost 5 bases; unmatched junction nucleotides: 4. The CDR3 spells CASRGGINNEQFF. CDR3 nucleotide sequence: TGTGCCAGCAGGGGGGGGATTAACAATGAGCAGTTCTTC.